Presented here are 23 T cell receptor beta chains from one specimen sequenced in a study of cytomegalovirus exposure and HLA in healthy donors. Here immunoSEQ multiplex PCR was the method, and the copy in TCRdb shows in-frame clones only, minus some. The table lists 150,000 to 200,000 clones, 96% of them singletons, with approximately 0.97% in the top ten. The sequencing input was PBMCs. These receptors were obtained from a woman younger than 30 in good health and CMV-seronegative.

The chain combines TRBV9 with TRBJ2-7; 8 nucleotides align to TRBD1. The germline CDR1 and CDR2 sequences are SGDLS and YYNGEE. The J segment lost 5 bases and the V segment lost 6 bases, leaving 13 bases of the junction unmatched. The CDR3 spans 15 residues. Here the CDR3 DNA reads TGTGCCAGCACCAAGGCCGGACAGGGTATCCACGAGCAGTACTTC. The encoded protein is CASTKAGQGIHEQYF.

CDR3 coding DNA: TGCGCCAGCAGCTTGGGAGGGAGTGAGACCCAGTACTTC. It specifies CASSLGGSETQYF. The gene calls are TRBV5-1 and TRBJ2-5, with D tentatively TRBD2 (5 bases). V lost 0 bases, J lost 5 bases, and 8 bases lay in between. CDR1 is SGHRS, CDR2 YFSETQ, per germline. This CDR3 is 13 amino acids long.

The gene calls are TRBV19 and TRBJ2-1; possible D gene TRBD2, 5 bases. The CDR3 is made up of 13 amino acids. Germline V gene lookup returns CDR1 LNHDA and CDR2 SQIVND (reference sequence). V lost 11 bases, J lost 1 base, and 12 bases lay in between. This CDR3 reads CASSERSYNEQFF. Here the CDR3 DNA reads TGTGCCTCCTCTGAGCGGTCCTACAATGAGCAGTTCTTC.

V usage is TRBV7-3 and J usage is TRBJ1-2; 7 nucleotides line up with TRBD1. Trimming removed 5 bases from V and 0 bases from J; junction bases left unmatched: 3. The CDR3 covers 14 residues. Germline V gene sequence: CDR1 SGHTA, CDR2 FQGTGA. The CDR3 loop is CASSAGGSNYGYTF. The CDR3, as DNA: TGTGCCAGCAGCGCAGGGGGGTCTAACTATGGCTACACCTTC.

The chain employs TRBV7-6 and TRBJ2-7; no definite D call. CDR1 SGHVS and CDR2 FNYEAQ come from the germline V gene. The V and J ends lost 5 bases and 1 base respectively, with 6 bases between them. The CDR3 contains 12 residues. The CDR3 DNA is TGTGCCAGCAGCCCCTCTTCCTACGAGCAGTACTTC. Protein sequence: CASSPSSYEQYF.

This clone was observed once. The V gene is TRBV7-2, the J gene TRBJ2-7; 14 bases are shared with TRBD2. The trim removed 4 bases at V and 7 bases at J, leaving 9 bases unmatched. This CDR3 region has 16 residues. In germline, CDR1 is SGHTA, CDR2 FQGNSA. CDR3 sequence reads: CASSSGLAGGLGEQYF. In DNA form, the CDR3 reads TGTGCCAGCAGCTCCGGACTAGCGGGGGGCCTGGGAGAGCAGTACTTC.

J is TRBJ2-1 and V is TRBV4-2; D might be TRBD2 (6 bases). The CDR3 runs to 16 residues. Trimming took 3 bases from V and 0 from J, leaving 12 bases between them. The germline V gene encodes CDR1 LGHNA and CDR2 YNFKEQ. The CDR3 bases are TGTGCCAGCAGCCATGCACGGGGGAGCTCCTACAATGAGCAGTTCTTC. This translates into CASSHARGSSYNEQFF.

The V and J genes are TRBV13 and TRBJ2-3, with a weak D call TRBD1 (5 bases). Germline-derived CDR1 and CDR2 are PRHDT and FYEKMQ (reference sequence). With 5 bases removed from V and 5 bases from J, the gap between germline ends came to 8 bases. The CDR3 loop spans 12 amino acids. The CDR3, as DNA: TGTGCCAGCAGCCAGGGTCGAGATACGCAGTATTTT. Its translation: CASSQGRDTQYF.

The V gene is TRBV11-2, the J gene TRBJ2-3; no firm D call. CDR3 length: 14 residues. Trimming took off 4 bases at V and 6 bases at J, with 14 bases between the two ends. Germline V gene lookup returns CDR1 SGHAT and CDR2 FQNNGV. The CDR3 region has the DNA TGTGCCAGCAGCTCCTATCTAGTCCCCGATACGCAGTATTTT. It is translated as CASSSYLVPDTQYF.

The rearrangement links TRBV5-1 to TRBJ2-1, with D hard to call. The CDR3 covers 15 residues. Germline V gene lookup returns CDR1 SGHRS and CDR2 YFSETQ. V lost 0 bases and J lost 0, with 7 bases in between. The CDR3 reads CASSLAVSSYNEQFF. CDR3 DNA: TGCGCCAGCAGCTTGGCGGTGAGCTCCTACAATGAGCAGTTCTTC.

The V call is TRBV19, the J call TRBJ1-2; 9 bases are a match to TRBD1. This CDR3 contains 13 residues. CDR1 and CDR2 from the germline V gene are LNHDA and SQIVND (reference sequence). V was pared by 6 bases and J by 5 bases, with 4 bases of the junction left unmatched. This CDR3 reads CASSPTGGYGYTF. In DNA, the CDR3 is TGTGCCAGTAGCCCGACAGGGGGATATGGCTACACCTTC.

The chain links TRBV7-9 to TRBJ2-3; 8 bases are shared with TRBD2. Germline V gene lookup returns CDR1 SEHNR and CDR2 FQNEAQ (reference sequence). This CDR3 contains 19 residues. The junction had 13 bases not matched to a gene; V was cut back by 2 bases and J by 0 bases. The CDR3 loop reads CASSLIMRGAPTSTDTQYF. CDR3 bases: TGTGCCAGCAGCTTAATTATGCGGGGGGCCCCGACTAGCACAGATACGCAGTATTTT.

The gene calls are TRBV4-2 and TRBJ1-2; D uncertain. Germline CDR1 and CDR2: LGHNA and YNFKEQ. The CDR3 covers 14 residues. V gave up 0 bases and J gave up 0 bases, with 5 bases separating them. The CDR3 DNA is TGTGCCAGCAGCCAAGAGTACACTAACTATGGCTACACCTTC. This encodes CASSQEYTNYGYTF.

This clone has just one count. Germline and junction disagree at one end, which may indicate a read error. The chain is built from TRBV6-5 and TRBJ2-7; TRBD1 matches at 9 bases. The V gene's germline CDR1 is MNHEY and CDR2 SVGAGI. The CDR3 has 15 residues. The CDR3 here is CASSYSQGASYEQYF. The CDR3 DNA follows: TGTGCCAGCAGCTACTCACAGGGGGCATCCTACGAGCAGTACTTC.

V is TRBV4-1 and J is TRBJ2-3; D uncertain. CDR1 is MGHRA, CDR2 YSYEKL, per germline. The CDR3 has 14 amino acids. V shed 1 base and J shed 2 bases, with 7 bases lying between them. The CDR3, as DNA: TGCGCCAGCAGCCAAGCACAGTTCACAGATACGCAGTATTTT. The encoded protein is CASSQAQFTDTQYF.

The chain carries TRBV9 and TRBJ1-4; D possibly corresponds to TRBD1 (5 bases). In germline, CDR1 is SGDLS, CDR2 YYNGEE. This CDR3 comprises 15 residues. V was clipped by 0 bases and J by 0 bases, with 6 bases between them. The DNA of the CDR3 is TGTGCCAGCAGCGTAGGGGGCGCAACTAATGAAAAACTGTTTTTT. Protein: CASSVGGATNEKLFF. Full variable domain (remainder filled in from reference TRBV9 and TRBJ1-4): DSGVTQTPKHLITATGQRVTLRCSPRSGDLSVYWYQQSLDQGLQFLIQYYNGEERAKGNILERFSAQQFPDLHSELNLSSLELGDSALYFCASSVGGATNEKLFFGSGTQLSVL.

The CDR3 protein is CASSAPTGPNEKLFF. The CDR3 DNA reads TGTGCCAGCAGCGCCCCGACAGGACCTAATGAAAAACTGTTTTTT. V and J are TRBV7-9 and TRBJ1-4, with D maybe TRBD1 (6 bases). Germline CDR1 and CDR2: SEHNR and FQNEAQ (reference sequence). V shed 5 bases and J shed 3 bases, with 13 bases lying between them. This CDR3 has 15 residues.

The chain joins TRBV21-1 to TRBJ1-1; TRBD1, the table's D call, lacks a check against the DNA. TRBV21-1 is noted as a pseudogene. The CDR3 consists of 13 residues. CDR3 nucleotides: TGTGCCAGCAGCATCGGGCAGGGGACTGAAGCTTTCTTT. Translation: CASSIGQGTEAFF.

The rearrangement uses TRBV9 and TRBJ2-6, with 8 bases that match TRBD1. The germline V gene has CDR1 SGDLS and CDR2 YYNGEE. This CDR3 spans 17 amino acids. The junction had 8 bases not matched to a gene; V was cut back by 3 bases and J by 3 bases. The DNA of the CDR3 is TGTGCCAGCAGCGCGGCGGACAGGGTCCGTGGGGCCAACGTCCTGACTTTC. The encoded protein is CASSAADRVRGANVLTF.

V is TRBV19 and J is TRBJ2-3; the match to TRBD2 covers 8 bases. The CDR3 totals 16 residues. The germline CDR1 and CDR2 sequences are LNHDA and SQIVND (reference sequence). V lost 3 bases to trimming and J lost 8 bases; unmatched junction nucleotides: 13. The CDR3: CASSIEASGLRSTQYF. CDR3 bases: TGTGCCAGTAGTATCGAAGCTAGCGGGTTGAGGAGTACGCAGTATTTT.

V gene TRBV6-1 combines with J gene TRBJ2-7; 8 bases fit TRBD1. The CDR3 spans 15 residues. The germline CDR1 and CDR2 sequences are MNHNS and SASEGT. The junction had 11 bases not matched to a gene; V was cut back by 6 bases and J by 4 bases. Here the CDR3 DNA reads TGTGCCAGCAGCTGGCGGACAGGGACCCTTTACGAGCAGTACTTC. This codes for CASSWRTGTLYEQYF.

The gene calls are TRBV7-2 and TRBJ2-6; D gene uncertain. The germline V and J ends were trimmed by 6 bases and 5 bases, with 8 bases remaining between them. This CDR3 has 13 residues. CDR1 is SGHTA, CDR2 FQGNSA, per germline. CDR3 residues: CASSPFRANVLTF. CDR3 coding DNA: TGTGCCAGCAGTCCCTTTAGGGCCAACGTCCTGACTTTC.

The V and J genes are TRBV15 and TRBJ2-7; a weak D match, TRBD1 (6 bases). Germline CDR1 LNHNV, CDR2 YYDKDF (reference sequence). The CDR3 has 14 residues. Trimming cost V 2 bases and J 2 bases, with 10 bases left between them. CDR3: CATSRRTEPYEQYF. The DNA for the CDR3 is TGTGCCACCAGCAGAAGGACAGAGCCCTACGAGCAGTACTTC.